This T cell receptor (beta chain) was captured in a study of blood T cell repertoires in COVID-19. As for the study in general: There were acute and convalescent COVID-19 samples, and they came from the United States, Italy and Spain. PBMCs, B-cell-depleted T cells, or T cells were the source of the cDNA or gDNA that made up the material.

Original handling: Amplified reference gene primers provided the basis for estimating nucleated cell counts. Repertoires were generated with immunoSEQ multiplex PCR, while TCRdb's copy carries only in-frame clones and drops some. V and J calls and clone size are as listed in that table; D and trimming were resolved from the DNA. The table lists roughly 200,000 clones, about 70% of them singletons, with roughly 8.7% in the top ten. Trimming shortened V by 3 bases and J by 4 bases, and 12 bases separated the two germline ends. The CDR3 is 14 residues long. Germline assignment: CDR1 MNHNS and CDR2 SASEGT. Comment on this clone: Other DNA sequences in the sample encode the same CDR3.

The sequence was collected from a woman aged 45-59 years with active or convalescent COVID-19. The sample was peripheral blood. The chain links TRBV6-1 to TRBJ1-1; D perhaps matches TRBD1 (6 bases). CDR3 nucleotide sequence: TGTGCCAGCAGTGAGTACAGGGAGGGCACTGAAGCTTTCTTT. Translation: CASSEYREGTEAFF.